Below are 8 T cell receptor beta chains sequenced from a single sample in a study of cytomegalovirus exposure and HLA in healthy donors. The PCR made use of 60 Vbeta and 13 Jbeta primers. TCRdb's copy holds only in-frame clones and misses some; the assay was immunoSEQ multiplex PCR. The sample records 65,000 to 100,000 clones, roughly 80% being singletons. Sequenced: PBMCs. The receptors come from a man between 35 and 55 years old in good health and CMV-seronegative.

The chain couples TRBV2 to TRBJ2-2, with a tentative D call TRBD1 (6 bases). Trimming pared 5 bases from V and 2 bases from J, leaving 9 bases between. Per the germline V gene, CDR1 is SNHLY and CDR2 is FYNNEI. The CDR3 covers 14 residues. This CDR3 reads CASSTDRNTGELFF. The CDR3 bases are TGTGCCAGCAGTACGGACAGAAACACCGGGGAGCTGTTTTTT.

This clone was seen a few times. This chain uses TRBV19 with TRBJ1-1; no clear D gene. This CDR3 comprises 15 residues. Germline CDR1 reads LNHDA; CDR2 reads SQIVND (reference sequence). V gave up 5 bases and J gave up 0 bases, with 13 bases separating them. The CDR3: CASSWSLGMNTEAFF. The CDR3 DNA follows: TGTGCCAGTAGTTGGAGTCTCGGTATGAACACTGAAGCTTTCTTT.

The chain employs TRBV29-1 and TRBJ2-7, with D possibly TRBD2 on 7 matching bases. Trimming pared 4 bases from V and 6 bases from J, leaving 22 bases between. The CDR3 totals 15 residues. Germline CDR1 is SQVTM and CDR2 is ANQGSEA. The CDR3 sequence is CSVGIGRGGWVEQYF. The CDR3 nucleotides read TGCAGCGTTGGAATAGGGAGGGGGGGGTGGGTCGAGCAGTACTTC.

This clone was counted once. The chain links TRBV4-3 to TRBJ1-2; 8 bases align to TRBD1. CDR1 is LGHNA and CDR2 is YSLEER in the germline V gene. This CDR3 spans 14 amino acids. With 3 bases clipped from V and 4 bases from J, the junction kept 4 bases outside the gene matches. This CDR3 reads CASSQAGGGYGYTF. The DNA of the CDR3 is TGCGCCAGCAGCCAGGCAGGGGGCGGCTATGGCTACACCTTC.

The chain combines TRBV19 with TRBJ2-5, with a weak D call TRBD1 (5 bases). This CDR3 has 14 amino acids. V was cut by 6 bases and J by 2 bases, with 13 bases left in between. The germline CDR1 and CDR2 sequences are LNHDA and SQIVND (reference sequence). In DNA form, the CDR3 reads TGTGCCAGTAGGCAGACAGTTTTACAAGAGACCCAGTACTTC. Translation gives CASRQTVLQETQYF.

The genes are TRBV9 and TRBJ2-3; D is unclear. Germline CDR1 is SGDLS and CDR2 is YYNGEE. V shed 0 bases and J shed 4 bases, with 12 bases lying between them. This CDR3 spans 15 amino acids. The CDR3 loop reads CASSVEGESPDTQYF. In DNA, the CDR3 is TGTGCCAGCAGCGTAGAAGGAGAAAGTCCAGATACGCAGTATTTT.

The V gene is TRBV6-4, the J gene TRBJ1-2, with no clear D. The CDR3 totals 12 residues. The V gene's germline CDR1 is MRHNA and CDR2 SNTAGT. V lost 2 bases and J lost 8, with 9 bases in between. The CDR3 sequence is CASSDTQRGYTF. The CDR3 bases are TGTGCCAGCAGTGACACTCAGAGGGGCTACACCTTC.

The chain has TRBV7-2 and TRBJ1-2, with 10 positions matching TRBD1. V lost 3 bases and J lost 7; bases outside the gene matches: 8. Germline V gene sequence: CDR1 SGHTA, CDR2 FQGNSA. The CDR3 contains 15 residues. The CDR3 reads CASSFRTGGMGGYTF. CDR3 coding DNA: TGTGCCAGCAGCTTCAGGACAGGGGGTATGGGTGGCTACACCTTC.